These T cell receptor beta chains were read from a single sample in a study of pediatric ulcerative colitis. Sequenced by immunoSEQ multiplex PCR; TCRdb stores in-frame clones only, minus some. The sample has tens of thousands of clones, 71% seen once. Sequencing input: gut tissue. The source of these receptors is a boy aged 5-17 years with severe ulcerative colitis. The CDR3 runs from the conserved cysteine through the conserved F or W. The D gene is left open where the match is weak. Some rows have no size entry. The others give once, few or many, or a class for an expanded clone.

clone_size	j_call	v_call	cdr3_length	d_call	cdr3_nt	cdr3_aa
-	TRBJ2-7	TRBV19	15	TRBD1	TGTGCCAGTAGCGCCCGGGACAGCTTCTCCTACGAGCAGTACTTC	CASSARDSFSYEQYF
-	TRBJ2-1	TRBV2	15	TRBD2	TGTGCCAGCACCTCCGGGACTAGCGGGGGCAATGAGCAGTTCTTC	CASTSGTSGGNEQFF
-	TRBJ1-2	TRBV4-1	15	-	TGCGCCAGCAGCCCCGCCGGGAGGAGCAACTATGGCTACACCTTC	CASSPAGRSNYGYTF
-	TRBJ1-2	TRBV5-1	13	-	TGCGCCAGCAGCTTGGGTGCAGGATCTGGCTACACCTTC	CASSLGAGSGYTF
-	TRBJ2-1	TRBV9	15	-	TGTGCCAGCAGCGTGATCGGGGGGACACACAATGAGCAGTTCTTC	CASSVIGGTHNEQFF
-	TRBJ1-4	TRBV7-6	15	TRBD1	TGTGCCAGCAGCTCGAATACAGGGGGCGGTGAAAAACTGTTTTTT	CASSSNTGGGEKLFF
-	TRBJ2-5	TRBV5-1	13	-	TGCGCCAGCAGCTTGGCGGTTGTCGGGACCCAGTACTTC	CASSLAVVGTQYF
-	TRBJ1-1	TRBV13	14	TRBD1	TGTGCCAGCAGCCCGGGACAGGGTACGACTGAAGCTTTCTTT	CASSPGQGTTEAFF
-	TRBJ1-2	TRBV6-5	13	-	TGTGCCAGCAGTTACGTGGGGACTTATGGCTACACCTTC	CASSYVGTYGYTF
-	TRBJ1-6	TRBV2	15	-	TGTGCCAGCAGTGTGGGGGGCACCTATAATTCACCCCTCCACTTT	CASSVGGTYNSPLHF
-	TRBJ2-3	TRBV30	13	-	TGTGCCTGGAGTAAGGGCCGGGCAGATACGCAGTATTTT	CAWSKGRADTQYF
medium-sized	TRBJ1-6	TRBV7-3	13	-	TGTGCCAGCAGCTTAGGAGGTAATTCACCCCTCCACTTT	CASSLGGNSPLHF
few	TRBJ1-2	TRBV11-2	13	-	TGTGCCAGCAGCTCTTACGAGGGCTATGGCTACACCTTC	CASSSYEGYGYTF
-	TRBJ1-2	TRBV30	13	-	TGTGCCTGGAATCGGGGGCCAAACTATGGCTACACCTTC	CAWNRGPNYGYTF
once	TRBJ1-2	TRBV4-2	16	-	TGTGCCAGCAGCCAAGAGTGGGCCTCAGGGATAGGTGGCTACACCTTC	CASSQEWASGIGGYTF
-	TRBJ1-2	TRBV10-3	13	-	TGTGCCATCAAGGGAGGGGTTAACTATGGCTACACCTTC	CAIKGGVNYGYTF
-	TRBJ2-7	TRBV5-1	13	-	TGCGCCAGCAGCTTGGATGGTAGCTACGAGCAGTACTTC	CASSLDGSYEQYF
-	TRBJ1-6	TRBV6-5	15	TRBD1	TGTGCCAGCAGTTCCGGGACAGGGTATAATTCACCCCTCCACTTT	CASSSGTGYNSPLHF
-	TRBJ1-2	TRBV6-6	15	TRBD1	TGTGCCAGCAGTGCCCCGGGACAGGCAGGCCATGGCTACACCTTC	CASSAPGQAGHGYTF
large	TRBJ1-6	TRBV19	15	TRBD1	TGTGCCAGTAGTATAGATTTGACAGGGGCATCACCCCTCCACTTT	CASSIDLTGASPLHF
-	TRBJ2-5	TRBV4-3	17	-	TGCGCCAGCAGCCAAGAGGTAGGGTCCACCTCGACCGGGACCCAGTACTTC	CASSQEVGSTSTGTQYF
-	TRBJ2-3	TRBV9	15	-	TGTGCCAGCAGCGTGGACATAAGGCGTCAAGATACGCAGTATTTT	CASSVDIRRQDTQYF
once	TRBJ1-1	TRBV18	14	-	TGTGCCAGCTCAGCCTTGGGACAGAACACTGAAGCTTTCTTT	CASSALGQNTEAFF
few	TRBJ1-5	TRBV2	12	-	TGTGCCAGCAGTGGGGGACCTCAGCCCCAGCATTTT	CASSGGPQPQHF
few	TRBJ1-1	TRBV19	14	-	TGTGCCAGTAGTATATCTGGGGTTAACACTGAAGCTTTCTTT	CASSISGVNTEAFF
-	TRBJ2-3	TRBV5-4	12	-	TGTGCCAGCAGCCAAGACACAGATACGCAGTATTTT	CASSQDTDTQYF
few	TRBJ1-6	TRBV6-5	15	-	TGTGCCAGCAGTTACTCTGCCAGACCGAATTCACCCCTCCACTTT	CASSYSARPNSPLHF
-	TRBJ1-2	TRBV30	12	-	TGTGCCTGGAGTGTCTTAGACAGGTTCTACACCTTC	CAWSVLDRFYTF
-	TRBJ1-2	TRBV11-2	16	-	TGTGCCAGCAGCTTAGAAGGGAATTGGGGAGAGAATGGCTACACCTTC	CASSLEGNWGENGYTF
-	TRBJ1-6	TRBV2	15	TRBD1	TGTGCCAGCACCTTCCGGGACAGGGGTAATTCACCCCTCCACTTT	CASTFRDRGNSPLHF
few	TRBJ1-5	TRBV7-8	13	-	TGTGCCAGCAGCTTACACGACAATCAGCCCCAGCATTTT	CASSLHDNQPQHF
-	TRBJ1-3	TRBV6-5	14	TRBD1	TGTGCCAGCAGGAGGGGATCAGGGGGCTCCACCATATATTTT	CASRRGSGGSTIYF
-	TRBJ1-1	TRBV19	14	-	TGTGCCAGTACCAACCCGACAGGGAACACTGAAGCTTTCTTT	CASTNPTGNTEAFF
few	TRBJ2-3	TRBV4-1	18	-	TGCGCCAGCAGCCAGCGGGGAGGAGGAGGGGGAATCTCCGATACGCAGTATTTT	CASSQRGGGGGISDTQYF
-	TRBJ2-1	TRBV15	14	TRBD1	TGTGCCACCAGTCTGGACAGGGCTTGGAAGGAGCAGTTCTTC	CATSLDRAWKEQFF
-	TRBJ2-2	TRBV5-1	16	TRBD2	TGCGCCAGCAGCTTGGGACAGTATGTAGCGGGGAGGGAGCTGTTTTTT	CASSLGQYVAGRELFF
-	TRBJ2-2	TRBV5-6	14	TRBD1	TGTGCCAGCAGCCGGACAGGGGGAACCGGGGAGCTGTTTTTT	CASSRTGGTGELFF
-	TRBJ1-2	TRBV5-5	12	-	TGTGCCAGCAGCTTTGACGGGGCGGTGGGCACCTTC	CASSFDGAVGTF
-	TRBJ2-5	TRBV30	15	TRBD1	TGTGCCTGGAGTGTACTTGGACAGGGGAAAGAGACCCAGTACTTC	CAWSVLGQGKETQYF
few	TRBJ1-2	TRBV20-1	11	-	TGCAGTTTCCTTTTAGGTGGTGGCTACACCTTC	CSFLLGGGYTF
-	TRBJ2-3	TRBV6-6	13	TRBD1	TGTGCCAGCAGACAGGGGGCTGCAGATACGCAGTATTTT	CASRQGAADTQYF
-	TRBJ1-1	TRBV30	12	-	TGTGCCTGGACGAAGAGGTGGCTGCGAGCTTTCTTT	CAWTKRWLRAFF
-	TRBJ1-2	TRBV15	19	TRBD1	TGTGCCACCAGCAGAGCGATAGAGACCGGGACAGGGTTTTACTATGGCTACACCTTC	CATSRAIETGTGFYYGYTF
-	TRBJ2-2	TRBV19	15	-	TGTGCCAGTAGGTTAGTTATGGAACGGAACGGGGAGCTGTTTTTT	CASRLVMERNGELFF
few	TRBJ1-1	TRBV7-9	14	TRBD1	TGTGCCAGCAGCGTAGGACAGGGTGGGACCGACGCTTTCTTT	CASSVGQGGTDAFF